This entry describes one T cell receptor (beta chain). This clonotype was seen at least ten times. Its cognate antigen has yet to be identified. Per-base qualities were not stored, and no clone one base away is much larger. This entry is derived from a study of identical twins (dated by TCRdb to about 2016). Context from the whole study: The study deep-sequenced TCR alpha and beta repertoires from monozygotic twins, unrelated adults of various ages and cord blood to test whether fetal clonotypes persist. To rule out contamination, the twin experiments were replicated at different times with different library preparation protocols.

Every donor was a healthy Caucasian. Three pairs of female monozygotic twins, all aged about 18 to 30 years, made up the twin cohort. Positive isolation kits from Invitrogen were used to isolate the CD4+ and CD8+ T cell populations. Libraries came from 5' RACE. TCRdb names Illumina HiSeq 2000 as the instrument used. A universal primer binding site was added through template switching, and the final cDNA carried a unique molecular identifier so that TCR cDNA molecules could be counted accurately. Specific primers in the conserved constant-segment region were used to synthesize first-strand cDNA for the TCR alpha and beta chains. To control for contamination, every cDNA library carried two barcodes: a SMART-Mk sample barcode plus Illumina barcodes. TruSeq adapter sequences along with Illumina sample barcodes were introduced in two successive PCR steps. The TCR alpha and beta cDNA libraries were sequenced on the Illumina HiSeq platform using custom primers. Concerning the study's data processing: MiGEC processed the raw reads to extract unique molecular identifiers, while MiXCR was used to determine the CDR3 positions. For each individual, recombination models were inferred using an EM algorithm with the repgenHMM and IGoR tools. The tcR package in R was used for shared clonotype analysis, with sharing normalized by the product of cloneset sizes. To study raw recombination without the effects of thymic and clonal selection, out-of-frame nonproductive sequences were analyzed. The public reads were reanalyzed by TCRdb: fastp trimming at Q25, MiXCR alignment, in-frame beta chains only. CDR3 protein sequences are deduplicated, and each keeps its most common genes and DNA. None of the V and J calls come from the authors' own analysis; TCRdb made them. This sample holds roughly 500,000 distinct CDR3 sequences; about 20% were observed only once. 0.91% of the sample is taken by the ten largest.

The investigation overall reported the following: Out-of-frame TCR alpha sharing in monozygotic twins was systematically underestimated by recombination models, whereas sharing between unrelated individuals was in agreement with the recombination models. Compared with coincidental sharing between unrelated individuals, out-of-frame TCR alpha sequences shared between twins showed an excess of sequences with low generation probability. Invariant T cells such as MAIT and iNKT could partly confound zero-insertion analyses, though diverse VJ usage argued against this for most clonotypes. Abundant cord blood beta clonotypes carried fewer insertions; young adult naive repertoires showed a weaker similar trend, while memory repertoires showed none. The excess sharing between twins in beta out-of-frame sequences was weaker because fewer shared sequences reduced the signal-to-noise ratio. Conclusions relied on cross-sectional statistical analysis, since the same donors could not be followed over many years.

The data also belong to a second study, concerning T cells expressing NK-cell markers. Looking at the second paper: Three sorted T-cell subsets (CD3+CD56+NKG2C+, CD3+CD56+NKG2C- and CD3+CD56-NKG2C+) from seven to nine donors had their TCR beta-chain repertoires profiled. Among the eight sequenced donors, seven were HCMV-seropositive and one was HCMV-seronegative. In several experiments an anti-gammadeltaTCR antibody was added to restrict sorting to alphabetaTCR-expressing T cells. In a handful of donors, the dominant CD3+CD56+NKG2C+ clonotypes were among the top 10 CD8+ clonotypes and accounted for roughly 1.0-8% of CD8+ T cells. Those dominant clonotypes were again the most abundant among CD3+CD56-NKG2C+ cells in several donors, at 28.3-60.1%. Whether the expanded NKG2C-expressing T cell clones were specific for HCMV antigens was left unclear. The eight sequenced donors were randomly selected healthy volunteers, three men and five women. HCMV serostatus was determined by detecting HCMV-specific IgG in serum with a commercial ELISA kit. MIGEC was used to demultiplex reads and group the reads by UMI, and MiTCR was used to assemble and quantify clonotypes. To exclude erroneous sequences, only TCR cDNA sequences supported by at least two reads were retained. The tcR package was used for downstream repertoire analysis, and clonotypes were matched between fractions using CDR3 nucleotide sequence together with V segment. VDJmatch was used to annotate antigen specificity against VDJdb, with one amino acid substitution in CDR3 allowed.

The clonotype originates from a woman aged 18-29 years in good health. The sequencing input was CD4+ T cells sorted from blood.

The CDR3 protein sequence reads: CASSFLGERTEAFF. The base sequence is TGTGCCAGCAGCTTCTTAGGGGAGAGGACTGAAGCTTTCTTT. The V gene is TRBV5-6 and the J gene is TRBJ1-1; a weak D assignment points to TRBD1 (5 bases agree). Including cysteine and phenylalanine, the CDR3 has 14 amino acids. Only the CDR3 region is kept as DNA, spanning 42 bases read in frame from base 1. CDR1 and CDR2 are drawn from the germline V gene: SGHDT, YYEEEE. V is pared back by 2 bases and J by 5 bases, with 13 bases lying between the germline termini.